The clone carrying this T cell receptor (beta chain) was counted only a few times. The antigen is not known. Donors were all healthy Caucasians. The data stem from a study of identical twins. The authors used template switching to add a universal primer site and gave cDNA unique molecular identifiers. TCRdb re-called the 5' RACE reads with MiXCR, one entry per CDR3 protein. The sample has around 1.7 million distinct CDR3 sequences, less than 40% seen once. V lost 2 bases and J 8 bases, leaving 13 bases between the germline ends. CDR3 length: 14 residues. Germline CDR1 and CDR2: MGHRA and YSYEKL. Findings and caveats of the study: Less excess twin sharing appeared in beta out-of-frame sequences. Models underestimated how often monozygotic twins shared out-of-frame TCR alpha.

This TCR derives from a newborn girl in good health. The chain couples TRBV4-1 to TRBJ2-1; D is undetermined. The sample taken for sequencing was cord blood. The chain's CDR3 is CASSQNVWSHEQFF. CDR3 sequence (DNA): TGCGCCAGCAGCCAAAATGTGTGGTCCCATGAGCAGTTCTTC.